This T cell receptor (beta chain) was captured by sequencing in a study of OX40 agonist ivuxolimab in advanced cancers. TCRdb keeps only in-frame clones here, not all; method: immunoSEQ multiplex PCR. Here the sample spans about 32,000 clones, around 90% being singletons. The CDR3 is made up of 13 amino acids. J gave up 7 bases and V 5 bases, and 5 bases lay outside the gene matches. Germline V gene sequence: CDR1 SEHNR, CDR2 FQNEAQ (reference sequence). This rearrangement joins TRBV7-9 to TRBJ1-5; 7 bases align to TRBD1. This receptor was identified in an adult with an advanced solid tumor such as melanoma, head and neck, liver or kidney cancer. The specimen comprised CD4+ or CD8+ T cells sorted from blood, sampled in a trial of the OX40 agonist ivuxolimab. The CDR3 region has the DNA TGTGCCAGCAGCCAGGGGGTCCCCCAGCCCCAGCATTTT. It is translated as CASSQGVPQPQHF.